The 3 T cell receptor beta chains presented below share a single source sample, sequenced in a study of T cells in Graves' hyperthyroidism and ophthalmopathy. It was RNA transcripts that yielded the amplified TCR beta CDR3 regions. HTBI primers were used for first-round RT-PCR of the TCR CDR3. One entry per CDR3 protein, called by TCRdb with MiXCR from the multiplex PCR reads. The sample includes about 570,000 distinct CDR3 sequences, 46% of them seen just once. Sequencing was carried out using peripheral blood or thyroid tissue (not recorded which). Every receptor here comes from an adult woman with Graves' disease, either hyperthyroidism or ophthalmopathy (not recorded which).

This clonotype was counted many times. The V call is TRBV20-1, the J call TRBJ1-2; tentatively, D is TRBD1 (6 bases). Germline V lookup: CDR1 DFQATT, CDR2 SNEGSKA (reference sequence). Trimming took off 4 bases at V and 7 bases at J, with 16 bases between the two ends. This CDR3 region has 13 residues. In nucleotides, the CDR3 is TGCAGTGCTAAAGAGAGGGGGGGCGTTGGCTACACCTTC. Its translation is CSAKERGGVGYTF.

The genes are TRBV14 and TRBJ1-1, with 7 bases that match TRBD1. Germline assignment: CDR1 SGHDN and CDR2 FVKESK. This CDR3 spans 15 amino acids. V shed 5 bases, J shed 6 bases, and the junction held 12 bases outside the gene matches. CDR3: CASSMRQGSRAEAFF. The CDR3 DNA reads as TGTGCCAGCAGCATGCGACAGGGATCCCGCGCTGAAGCTTTCTTT.

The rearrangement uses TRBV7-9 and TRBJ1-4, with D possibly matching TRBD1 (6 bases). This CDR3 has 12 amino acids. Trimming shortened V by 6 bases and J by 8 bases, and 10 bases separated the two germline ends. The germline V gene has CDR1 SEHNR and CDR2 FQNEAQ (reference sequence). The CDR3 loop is CASSPDREKLFF. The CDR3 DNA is TGTGCCAGCAGTCCTGACAGGGAAAAACTGTTTTTT.